The TCR beta chain under discussion was sequenced for a study of control samples from healthy donors and cancer patients. Repertoires were generated with immunoSEQ multiplex PCR, while TCRdb's copy carries only in-frame clones and drops some. In the table there are 250,000 to 300,000 clones, around 79% of which are singletons. Looked up from germline, CDR1 is KGHSH and CDR2 is LQKENI. V gave up 3 bases and J gave up 12 bases, with 21 bases separating them. The CDR3 is made up of 15 amino acids. Sequencing was done on a sample of PBMCs. The clonotype was recovered from a woman aged 55-69 years with lung cancer. The genes are TRBV18 and TRBJ2-1; D may be TRBD1 (5 bases). CDR3 coding DNA: TGTGCCAGCTCACCTAATTCAGGGCAGCCCGGCGGGCAGTTCTTC. Amino acid sequence: CASSPNSGQPGGQFF. The complete variable domain, with remaining parts taken from reference TRBV18 and TRBJ2-1, reads NAGVMQNPRHLVRRRGQEARLRCSPMKGHSHVYWYRQLPEEGLKFMVYLQKENIIDESGMPKERFSAEFPKEGPSILRIQQVVRGDSAAYFCASSPNSGQPGGQFFGPGTRLTVL.